A selection of T cell receptor beta chains follows, all from one sample in a study of T cell repertoires in cytomegalovirus infection. TCRdb processed the reads anew with MiXCR; each CDR3 protein has one entry. This sample has some 680,000 distinct CDR3 sequences, with 35% found just once. Sequenced sample: PBMCs. The receptors were sampled from a human donor in good health (CMV status not recorded). Some clones in this sample may be carry-over from other donors' samples. The CDR3 runs from the conserved cysteine through the conserved F or W. The D gene is left open where the match is weak. Clone size is not always given. Where it is, it says once, few, many or a class for expanded clones.

TRBJ1-3 NA TRBV4-1 NA 16 TGCGCCAGCAGCCAAGGACGGGCCCCCCCGGGAGACACCATATATTTT CASSQGRAPPGDTIYF
TRBJ1-2 NA TRBV28 NA 15 TGTGCCAGCAGTTTGTTTACAGGGAAAGGGGATGGCTACACCTTC CASSLFTGKGDGYTF
TRBJ2-1 NA TRBV7-3 NA 12 TGTGCCAGCAGCTTAACCGGGGAGGAGCAGTTCTTC CASSLTGEEQFF
TRBJ1-1 NA TRBV6-5 NA 13 TGTGCCAGCAGCAGGGAACCCAACACTGAAGCTTTCTTT CASSREPNTEAFF
TRBJ2-2 NA TRBV7-6 few 16 TGTGCCAGCAGCTTTGCCGGACAGATGAACACCGGGGAGCTGTTTTTT CASSFAGQMNTGELFF
TRBJ2-7 TRBD2 TRBV28 once 17 TGTGCCAGCAGTCCTAGCGGGAGGGCCGTTCGGCGCTACGAGCAGTACTTC CASSPSGRAVRRYEQYF
TRBJ1-1 NA TRBV7-2 few 12 TGTGCCAGCAGCTTAGACAGATATGAAGCTTTCTTT CASSLDRYEAFF
TRBJ2-1 NA TRBV7-2 few 12 TGTGCCAGCAGCGTAGGGCGGGATGAGCAGTTCTTC CASSVGRDEQFF
TRBJ2-1 TRBD2 TRBV20-1 many 19 TGCAGTGCCGAAGCCTACGGGACTAGCGGGAGCAAGTCCCACAATGAGCAGTTCTTC CSAEAYGTSGSKSHNEQFF
TRBJ2-3 TRBD2 TRBV7-9 NA 17 TGTGCCAGCAGCTCAACAGTCCTTAGCGGGGCCACAGATACGCAGTATTTT CASSSTVLSGATDTQYF
TRBJ2-1 NA TRBV11-1 many 15 TGTGCCAGCAGCTCGCCCAGCGAAAGAGAAAATGAGCAGTTCTTC CASSSPSERENEQFF
TRBJ2-5 TRBD1 TRBV6-1 few 14 TGTGCCAGCACCCCGGGACAGGGGAGGGAGACCCAGTACTTC CASTPGQGRETQYF
TRBJ2-3 NA TRBV11-2 few 16 TGTGCCAGCAGCAAAAGGGACTCCTTCACCACAGATACGCAGTATTTT CASSKRDSFTTDTQYF
TRBJ2-4 NA TRBV6-5 NA 15 TGTGCCAGCAGGCAAGAAGGGATAGCCAAAAACATTCAGTACTTC CASRQEGIAKNIQYF
TRBJ2-7 NA TRBV11-2 NA 14 TGTGCCAGCAGAAAGGCAGGAGTCGCATACGAGCAGTACTTC CASRKAGVAYEQYF
TRBJ1-2 NA TRBV11-1 NA 14 TGTGCCAGCAGCTTCGCAGGGCCTTGGGATGGCTACACCTTC CASSFAGPWDGYTF
TRBJ1-4 NA TRBV6-1 many 15 TGTGCCAGCAGTGAAACGCGAGCAACTAATGAAAAACTGTTTTTT CASSETRATNEKLFF
TRBJ1-5 NA TRBV5-4 NA 17 TGTGCCAGCAGCTTGAATTCCGGACCGACTAGCAATCAGCCCCAGCATTTT CASSLNSGPTSNQPQHF
TRBJ1-5 TRBD1 TRBV23-1 NA 15 TGCGCCAGCAGTCAATCCGGGACAGACAATCAGCCCCAGCATTTT CASSQSGTDNQPQHF
TRBJ1-2 NA TRBV6-2/TRBV6-3 NA 12 TGTGCCAGCAGTTACGAGCGGAGTGGCTACACCTTC CASSYERSGYTF
TRBJ2-7 NA TRBV28 NA 14 TGTGCCAGCAGTTTCTCGGGCACCGTCTACGAGCAGTACTTC CASSFSGTVYEQYF
TRBJ1-5 NA TRBV28 NA 12 TGTGCCAGCAGTTTAAGGTCTCAGCCCCAGCATTTT CASSLRSQPQHF
TRBJ1-1 NA TRBV5-1 once 16 TGCGCCAGCAGCCCTAAGGGACGAAGGGAGTTTGGTGAAGCTTTCTTT CASSPKGRREFGEAFF
TRBJ1-2 TRBD1 TRBV29-1 few 16 TGCAGCGTTGAATCCCCGGCCAGGGGGGTTAACTATGGCTACACCTTC CSVESPARGVNYGYTF
TRBJ2-2 NA TRBV12-3/TRBV12-4 NA 13 TGTGCCAGCACCCCTTCTAACACCGGGGAGCTGTTTTTT CASTPSNTGELFF
TRBJ1-2 NA TRBV12-3/TRBV12-4 few 12 TGTGCCAGCAGCTACAGGGCCTATGGCTACACCTTC CASSYRAYGYTF